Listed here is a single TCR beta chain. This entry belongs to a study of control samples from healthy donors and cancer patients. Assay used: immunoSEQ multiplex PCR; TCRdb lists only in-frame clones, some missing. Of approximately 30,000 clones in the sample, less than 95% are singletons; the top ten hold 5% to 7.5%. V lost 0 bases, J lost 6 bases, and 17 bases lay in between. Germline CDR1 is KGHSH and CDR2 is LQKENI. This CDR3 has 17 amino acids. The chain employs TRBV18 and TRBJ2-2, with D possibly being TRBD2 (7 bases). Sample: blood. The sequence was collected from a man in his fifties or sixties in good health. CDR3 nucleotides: TGTGCCAGCTCACCACCGGGACGGGGGGCGATAGCCGGGGAGCTGTTTTTT. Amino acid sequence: CASSPPGRGAIAGELFF.